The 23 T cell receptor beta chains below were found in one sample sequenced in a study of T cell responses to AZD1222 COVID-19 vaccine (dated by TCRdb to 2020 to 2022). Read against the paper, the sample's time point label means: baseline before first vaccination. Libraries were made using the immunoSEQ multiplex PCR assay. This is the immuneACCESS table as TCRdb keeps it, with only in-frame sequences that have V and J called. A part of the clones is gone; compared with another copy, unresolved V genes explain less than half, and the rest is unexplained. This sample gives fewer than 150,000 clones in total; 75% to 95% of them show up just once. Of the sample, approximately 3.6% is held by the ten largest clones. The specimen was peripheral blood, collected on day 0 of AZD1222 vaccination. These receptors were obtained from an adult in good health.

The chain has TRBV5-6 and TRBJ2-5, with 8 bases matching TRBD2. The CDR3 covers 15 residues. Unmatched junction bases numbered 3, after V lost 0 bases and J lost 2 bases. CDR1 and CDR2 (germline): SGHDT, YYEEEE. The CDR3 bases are TGTGCCAGCAGCTTGGAGACTAGCGATCAAGAGACCCAGTACTTC. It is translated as CASSLETSDQETQYF. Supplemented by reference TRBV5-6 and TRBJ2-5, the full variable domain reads DAGVTQSPTHLIKTRGQQVTLRCSPKSGHDTVSWYQQALGQGPQFIFQYYEEEERQRGNFPDRFSGHQFPNYSSELNVNALLLGDSALYLCASSLETSDQETQYFGPGTRLLVL.

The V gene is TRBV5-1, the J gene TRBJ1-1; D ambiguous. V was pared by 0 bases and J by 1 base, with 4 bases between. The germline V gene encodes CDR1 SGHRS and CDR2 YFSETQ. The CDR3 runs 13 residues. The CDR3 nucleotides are TGCGCCAGCAGCTTGGTTACGAACACTGAAGCTTTCTTT. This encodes CASSLVTNTEAFF.

CDR3 residues: CASSNPWRGRINEQFF. The CDR3 DNA reads as TGTGCCAGTAGTAACCCGTGGCGCGGGAGAATAAATGAGCAGTTCTTC. The chain joins TRBV19 to TRBJ2-1; 7 nucleotides match TRBD2. CDR3 size: 16 residues. Germline V gene lookup returns CDR1 LNHDA and CDR2 SQIVND (reference sequence). After removal of 4 bases from V and 7 bases from J, the junction contained 13 bases not matched to a gene.

As DNA, the CDR3 is TGTGCCACCAGTGATTCCGGGACAGATTTTTCTAGCACAGATACGCAGTATTTT. This gives the protein CATSDSGTDFSSTDTQYF. The chain carries TRBV24-1 and TRBJ2-3; 7 nucleotides match TRBD1. The CDR3 is 18 amino acids. CDR1 is KGHDR, CDR2 SFDVKD, per germline. The junction had 10 bases not matched to a gene; V was cut back by 2 bases and J by 0 bases.

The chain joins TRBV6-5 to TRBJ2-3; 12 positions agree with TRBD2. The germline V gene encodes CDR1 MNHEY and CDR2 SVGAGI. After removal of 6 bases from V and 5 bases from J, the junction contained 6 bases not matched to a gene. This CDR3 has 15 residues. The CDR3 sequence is CASRRLAGVLDTQYF. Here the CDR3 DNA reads TGTGCCAGCAGGCGACTAGCGGGAGTATTAGATACGCAGTATTTT.

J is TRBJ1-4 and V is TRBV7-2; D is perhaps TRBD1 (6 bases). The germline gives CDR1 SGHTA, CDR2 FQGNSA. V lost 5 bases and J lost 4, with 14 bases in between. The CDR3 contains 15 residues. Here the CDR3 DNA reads TGTGCCAGCAGCACGAACAGGGATTTTAATGAAAAACTGTTTTTT. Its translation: CASSTNRDFNEKLFF.

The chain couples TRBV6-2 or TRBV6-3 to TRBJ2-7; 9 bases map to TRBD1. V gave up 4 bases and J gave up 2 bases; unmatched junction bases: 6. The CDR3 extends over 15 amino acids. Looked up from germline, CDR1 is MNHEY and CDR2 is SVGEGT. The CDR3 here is CASSSNRGPAYEQYF. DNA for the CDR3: TGTGCCAGCAGTTCCAACAGGGGGCCGGCCTACGAGCAGTACTTC.

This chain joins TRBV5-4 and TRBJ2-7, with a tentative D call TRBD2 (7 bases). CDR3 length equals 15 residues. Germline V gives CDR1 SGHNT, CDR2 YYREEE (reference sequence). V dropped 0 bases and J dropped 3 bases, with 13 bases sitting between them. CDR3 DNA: TGTGCCAGCAGCTTGGAATCAGCGGGACACTACGAGCAGTACTTC. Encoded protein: CASSLESAGHYEQYF.

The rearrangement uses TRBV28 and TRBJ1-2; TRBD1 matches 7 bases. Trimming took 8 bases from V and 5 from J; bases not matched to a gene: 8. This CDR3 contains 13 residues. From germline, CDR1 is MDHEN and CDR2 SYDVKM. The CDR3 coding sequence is TGTGCCAGCCGTGGAGGGGGCAGTTATGGCTACACCTTC. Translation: CASRGGGSYGYTF.

As DNA, the CDR3 is TGTGCCATAGGGCAGGGGGCAGACTATGGCTACACCTTC. Its translation is CAIGQGADYGYTF. This rearrangement joins TRBV10-3 to TRBJ1-2; 8 bases fit TRBD1. V dropped 9 bases and J dropped 3; count of bases not matched to a gene: 6. This CDR3 is built from 13 residues. Germline V lookup: CDR1 ENHRY, CDR2 SYGVKD.

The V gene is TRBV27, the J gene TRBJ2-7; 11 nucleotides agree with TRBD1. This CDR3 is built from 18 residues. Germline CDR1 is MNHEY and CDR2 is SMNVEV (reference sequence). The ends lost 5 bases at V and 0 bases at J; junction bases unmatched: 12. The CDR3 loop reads CASSGDRGRGTSSYEQYF. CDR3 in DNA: TGTGCCAGCAGTGGGGACAGGGGGAGAGGGACTAGCTCCTACGAGCAGTACTTC.

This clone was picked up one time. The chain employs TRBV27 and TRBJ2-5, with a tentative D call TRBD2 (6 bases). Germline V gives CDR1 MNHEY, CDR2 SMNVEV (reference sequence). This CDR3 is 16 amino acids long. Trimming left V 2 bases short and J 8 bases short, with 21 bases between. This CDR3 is CASSLAGTLKGATQYF. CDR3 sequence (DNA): TGTGCCAGCAGTTTAGCCGGGACTCTGAAAGGTGCCACCCAGTACTTC.

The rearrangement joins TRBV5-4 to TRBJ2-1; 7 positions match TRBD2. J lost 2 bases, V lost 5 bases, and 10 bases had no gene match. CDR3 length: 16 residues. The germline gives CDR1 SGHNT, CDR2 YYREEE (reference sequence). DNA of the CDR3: TGTGCCAGCAGGCCAGCCGGGACTAAGGCCTACAATGAGCAGTTCTTC. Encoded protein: CASRPAGTKAYNEQFF.

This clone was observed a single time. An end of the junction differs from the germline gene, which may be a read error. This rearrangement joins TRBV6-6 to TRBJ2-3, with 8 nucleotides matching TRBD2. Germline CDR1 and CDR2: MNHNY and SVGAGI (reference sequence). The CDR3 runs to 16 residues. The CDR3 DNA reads TGTGTCAGCAGCCCGGAGGCCGGGGGGGGCACAGATACGCAGTATTTT. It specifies CVSSPEAGGGTDTQYF.

The CDR3 region has the DNA TGTGCCAGCAGCCAACAGCCAGGGGCGGGAAAACTGGGTGAGCAGTTCTTC. Its translation is CASSQQPGAGKLGEQFF. The chain joins TRBV7-3 to TRBJ2-1; D may match TRBD1 or TRBD2 (6 bases each). Per germline, CDR1 SGHTA and CDR2 FQGTGA. CDR3 length: 17 amino acids. Between the trimmed V and J ends, which lost 5 bases and 9 bases, there was a span of 26 bases. The entire variable domain, with the rest obtained from reference TRBV7-3 and TRBJ2-1, is as follows: GAGVSQTPSNKVTEKGKYVELRCDPISGHTALYWYRQSLGQGPEFLIYFQGTGAADDSGLPNDRFFAVRPEGSVSTLKIQRTERGDSAVYLCASSQQPGAGKLGEQFFGPGTRLTVL.

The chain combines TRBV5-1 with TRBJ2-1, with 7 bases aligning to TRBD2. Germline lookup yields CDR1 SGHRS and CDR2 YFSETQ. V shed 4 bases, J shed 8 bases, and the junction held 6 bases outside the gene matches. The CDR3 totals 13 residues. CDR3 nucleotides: TGCGCCAGCAGCGGGAGGGGTTACCATGAGCAGTTCTTC. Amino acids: CASSGRGYHEQFF.

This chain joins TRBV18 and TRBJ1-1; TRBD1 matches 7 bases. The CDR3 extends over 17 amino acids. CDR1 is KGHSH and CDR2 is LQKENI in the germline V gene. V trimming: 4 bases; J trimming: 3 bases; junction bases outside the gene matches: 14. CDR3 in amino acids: CASSQTGVKLGDTEAFF. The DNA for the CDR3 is TGTGCCAGCTCACAAACAGGGGTCAAATTGGGGGACACTGAAGCTTTCTTT.

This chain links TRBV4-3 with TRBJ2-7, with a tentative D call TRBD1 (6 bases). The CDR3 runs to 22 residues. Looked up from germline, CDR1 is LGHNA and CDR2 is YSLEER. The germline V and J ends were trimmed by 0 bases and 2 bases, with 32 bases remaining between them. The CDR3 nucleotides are TGCGCCAGCAGCCAAGATCTTATCGGGTCTAGCAGGGGTCTTCGAGCAACCTACGAGCAGTACTTC. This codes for CASSQDLIGSSRGLRATYEQYF.

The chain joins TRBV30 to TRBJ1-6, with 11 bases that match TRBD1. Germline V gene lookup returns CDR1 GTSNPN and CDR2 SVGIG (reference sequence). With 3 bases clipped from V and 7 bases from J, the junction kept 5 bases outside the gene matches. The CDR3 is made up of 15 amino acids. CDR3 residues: CAWSIGTGGNSPLHF. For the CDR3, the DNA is TGTGCCTGGAGCATTGGGACAGGGGGGAATTCACCCCTCCACTTT.

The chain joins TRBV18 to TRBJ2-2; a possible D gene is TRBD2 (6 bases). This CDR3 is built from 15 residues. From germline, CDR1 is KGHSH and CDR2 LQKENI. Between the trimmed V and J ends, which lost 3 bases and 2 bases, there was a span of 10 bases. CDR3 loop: CASSPRETNTGELFF. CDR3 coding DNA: TGTGCCAGCTCACCCCGGGAGACCAACACCGGGGAGCTGTTTTTT.

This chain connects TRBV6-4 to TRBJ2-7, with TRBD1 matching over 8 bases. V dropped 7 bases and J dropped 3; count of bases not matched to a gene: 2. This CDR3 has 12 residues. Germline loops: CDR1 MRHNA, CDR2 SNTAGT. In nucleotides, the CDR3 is TGTGCCAGCATACAGGGGGGCTACGAGCAGTACTTC. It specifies CASIQGGYEQYF.

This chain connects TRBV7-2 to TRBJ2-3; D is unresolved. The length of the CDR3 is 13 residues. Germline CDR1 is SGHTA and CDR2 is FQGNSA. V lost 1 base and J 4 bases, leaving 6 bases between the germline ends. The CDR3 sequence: CASSLVSSDTQYF. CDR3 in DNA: TGTGCCAGCAGCTTAGTTTCATCAGATACGCAGTATTTT.

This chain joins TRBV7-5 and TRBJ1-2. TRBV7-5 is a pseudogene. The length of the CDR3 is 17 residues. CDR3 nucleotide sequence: TGTGCCAGAAGCAATTTATTAGGGGAGGGGGCCCTTTATGGCTACACCTTC. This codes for CARSNLLGEGALYGYTF.